These T cell receptor beta chains were read from a single sample in a study of regulatory T cells in long-lasting Graves disease. Each CDR3 protein is one row after TCRdb ran MiXCR on the multiplex PCR reads. The table lists 320,000 or so distinct CDR3 sequences, 18% of them singletons, with around 36% in the top ten. The sequenced sample was peripheral blood mononuclear cells (PBMCs), obtained at new diagnosis, from a patient treated with antithyroid drugs. These receptor sequences come from a female donor with Graves disease. The CDR3 runs from the conserved cysteine through the conserved F or W. The D gene is left open where the match is weak. Clone size is shown for a subset of rows, as once, few, many or a class of expanded clone.

>TRBV5-1|TRBD2|many|TRBJ2-1
TGCGCCAGCAGCTTGGCCTATAGGGCTAGCGGATACAATGAGCAGTTCTTC
CASSLAYRASGYNEQFF
>TRBV12-3/TRBV12-4|.|many|TRBJ1-5
TGTGCCAGCAGTTTGAAGAGCAATCAGCCCCAGCATTTT
CASSLKSNQPQHF
>TRBV13|TRBD1|few|TRBJ2-1
TGTGCCAGCAGCTTATTCGGACAGGGGGGCAATGAGCAGTTCTTC
CASSLFGQGGNEQFF
>TRBV20-1|TRBD2|.|TRBJ2-7
TGCAGTGCTAGCGCCTTAGCGGGAGCCGGCGAGCAGTACTTC
CSASALAGAGEQYF
>TRBV5-1|TRBD2|many|TRBJ2-1
TGCGCCAGCAGCTTGAGGGTAGCGGGAAGTTCCTACAATGAGCAGTTCTTC
CASSLRVAGSSYNEQFF
>TRBV12-3/TRBV12-4|.|.|TRBJ2-3
TGTGCCAGCGGAAAGAGCACAGATACGCAGTATTTT
CASGKSTDTQYF
>TRBV19|.|few|TRBJ2-4
TGTGCCAGTAGTATACTCCAGGGCATTCAGTACTTC
CASSILQGIQYF
>TRBV2|.|many|TRBJ2-1
TGTGCCAGCAGCTTTGGTGGGAACAATGAGCAGTTCTTC
CASSFGGNNEQFF
>TRBV24-1|TRBD2|.|TRBJ2-1
TGTGCCACCAGTGATGCTAGCGGGAGGGGGAATGAGCAGTTCTTC
CATSDASGRGNEQFF
>TRBV19|TRBD2|many|TRBJ2-1
TGTGCCAGTAGTATAGAGGATCTAGCGGAGAGCTCCTACAATGAGCAGTTCTTC
CASSIEDLAESSYNEQFF
>TRBV12-3/TRBV12-4|.|many|TRBJ2-3
TGTGCCAGTGTAAGGACTCACACAGATACGCAGTATTTT
CASVRTHTDTQYF
>TRBV19|.|many|TRBJ2-5
TGTGCCAGTAGTATTCACAGTACGGAGACCCAGTACTTC
CASSIHSTETQYF
>TRBV19|.|many|TRBJ1-1
TGTGCCAGTAGTATGTCGGCTCTTTCGAACACTGAAGCTTTCTTT
CASSMSALSNTEAFF
>TRBV30|TRBD2|many|TRBJ2-1
TGTGCCTGGAGTCAAGGGACTAGCGGGAATGAGCAGTTCTTC
CAWSQGTSGNEQFF
>TRBV29-1|TRBD1|many|TRBJ1-4
TGCAGCGTTGGGAGCAGGGGGGCAACTAATGAAAAACTGTTTTTT
CSVGSRGATNEKLFF
>TRBV6-5|.|.|TRBJ1-1
TGTGCCAGCAGTTTGGCCCGGATGAACACTGAAGCTTTCTTT
CASSLARMNTEAFF